The 3 T cell receptor beta chains in this list originate from one sample, sequenced in a study of shared clonotypes between healthy human individuals (dated by TCRdb to about 2020). For the CD8 naive samples, CD45RO-negative cells were positively selected for CCR7, yielding a CD45RA+CCR7+ population from which TemRA cells were excluded. Library prep was done by the immunoSEQ multiplex PCR assay. Drawn from immuneACCESS, this table holds only the in-frame rearrangements with V and J called that TCRdb kept. Clones are partly lost; checked studies trace under half to an unresolved V gene and leave the rest unexplained. The sample table records roughly 2.1 million clones; roughly 91% of these occur just once. In total, the top ten clones hold 1.7% of the sample. What was sequenced was naive CD8+ T cells from PBMCs. The sample's cell subset or site label, in plain terms: CD45RA+CCR7+. The source is a man between 18 and 29 years old in good health. Some clones in this sample may be carry-over from other donors' samples.

The chain recombines TRBV12-5 with TRBJ1-1; D is ambiguous. Trimming stripped 1 base from V and 1 base from J, with 4 bases between. Germline values: CDR1 LGHNT, CDR2 FRNRAP. This CDR3 region has 13 residues. This CDR3 reads CASGLAGNTEAFF. The CDR3 nucleotides read TGTGCTAGTGGTTTGGCGGGGAACACTGAAGCTTTCTTT.

The genes are TRBV14 and TRBJ2-1, with 10 nucleotides matching TRBD2. Looked up from germline, CDR1 is SGHDN and CDR2 is FVKESK. This CDR3 spans 16 amino acids. J lost 7 bases, V lost 1 base, and 7 bases had no gene match. CDR3: CASSQGWASGSNEQFF. CDR3 in DNA: TGTGCCAGCAGCCAAGGTTGGGCTAGCGGGAGTAATGAGCAGTTCTTC.

This rearrangement joins TRBV29-1 to TRBJ2-1, with TRBD2 matching over 12 bases. With 2 bases clipped from V and 7 bases from J, the junction kept 9 bases outside the gene matches. CDR1 is SQVTM and CDR2 is ANQGSEA in the germline V gene. This CDR3 contains 16 residues. The CDR3 sequence is CSVEPRLAGAWNEQFF. In nucleotides, the CDR3 is TGCAGCGTTGAACCCCGACTAGCGGGAGCTTGGAATGAGCAGTTCTTC.